This T cell receptor (beta chain) is from a study of T cells in Graves' hyperthyroidism and ophthalmopathy. From germline, CDR1 is SGHAT and CDR2 FQNNGV. Deletions cut 0 bases from V and 5 bases from J, with 11 bases between. The CDR3 runs 15 residues. The diagnostic basis comprised clinical symptoms, serum thyroxine and TRAb, thyroid ultrasound and orbital computed tomography. As to this clonotype: A read error is possible here, since a much larger clone lies one base away.

Amplification yielded TCR beta CDR3 regions, with RNA transcripts as the source. Researchers ran a first-round RT-PCR on the TCR CDR3 using the HTBI primer set. TCRdb analysed the multiplex PCR reads with MiXCR anew, one entry per CDR3 protein. The sample includes approximately 640,000 distinct CDR3 sequences, approximately 15% of them seen just once. The clonotype originates from a man over 45 with Graves' hyperthyroidism. What was sequenced was blood. The gene calls are TRBV11-2 and TRBJ1-5; unclear D gene. The CDR3 coding sequence is TGTGCCAGCAGCTTAGATGTGGGGAGCGATCAGCCCCAGCATTTT. It yields the protein CASSLDVGSDQPQHF. Looking up the rest from reference TRBV11-2 and TRBJ1-5 gives the full variable domain: EAGVAQSPRYKIIEKRQSVAFWCNPISGHATLYWYQQILGQGPKLLIQFQNNGVVDDSQLPKDRFSAERLKGVDSTLKIQPAKLEDSAVYLCASSLDVGSDQPQHFGDGTRLSIL.